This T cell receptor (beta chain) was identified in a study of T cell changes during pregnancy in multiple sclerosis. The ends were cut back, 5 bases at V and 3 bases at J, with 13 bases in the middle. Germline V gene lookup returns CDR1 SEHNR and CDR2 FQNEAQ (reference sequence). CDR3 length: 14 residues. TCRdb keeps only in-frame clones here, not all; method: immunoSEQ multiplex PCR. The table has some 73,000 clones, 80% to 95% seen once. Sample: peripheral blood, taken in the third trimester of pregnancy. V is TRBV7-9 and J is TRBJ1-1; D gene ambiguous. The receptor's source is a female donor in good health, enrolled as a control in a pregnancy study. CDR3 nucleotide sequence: TGTGCCAGCAGCCCCGGGGTTCGGCACACTGAAGCTTTCTTT. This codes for CASSPGVRHTEAFF. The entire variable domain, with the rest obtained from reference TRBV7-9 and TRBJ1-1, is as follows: DTGVSQNPRHKITKRGQNVTFRCDPISEHNRLYWYRQTLGQGPEFLTYFQNEAQLEKSRLLSDRFSAERPKGSFSTLEIQRTEQGDSAMYLCASSPGVRHTEAFFGQGTRLTVV.